This TCR beta chain appears in the sequencing data of a study of CD8 T cells in ankylosing spondylitis. Study findings and constraints: Seemingly distinctive of ankylosing spondylitis blood was a TCR beta motif formed by eight highly homologous variants.

This CDR3 contains 15 residues. Trimming shortened V by 2 bases and J by 0 bases, and 6 bases separated the two germline ends. The germline V gene has CDR1 SGHRS and CDR2 YFSETQ. TCRdb redid the calling of the 5' RACE reads with MiXCR, one entry per CDR3 protein. This sample yields roughly 700,000 distinct CDR3 sequences, of which under 20% are seen a single time; 19% belongs to the top ten. Worth noting for this clonotype: The antigen remains unidentified.

Sequencing was done on a sample of blood, either unsorted or a sorted T cell fraction (not recorded which). The chain recombines TRBV5-1 with TRBJ1-6; D call uncertain. The sequence was obtained from a male donor with ankylosing spondylitis. The DNA for the CDR3 is TGCGCCAGCAGCTTCAGCAGCTCCTATAATTCACCCCTCCACTTT. Protein product: CASSFSSSYNSPLHF.